The clone carrying this TCR beta chain was seen repeatedly, ten times or more. The antigen remains undetermined. Nobody among the patients had been given any treatment before thyroid surgery. TCRdb called clones again from the PCR reads with MiXCR. The table shows some 6,800 clones, with more than 3% occurring only once. This entry is derived from a study of metastatic and nonmetastatic thyroid tumors. The CDR3 length is 15 residues. Germline CDR1 SGHNT, CDR2 YYREEE (reference sequence). V was clipped by 4 bases and J by 4 bases, with 16 bases between them. Study conclusions and caveats: Reportedly, malignant thyroid tumors had significantly higher TCR beta diversity than benign nodules, in blood and tumor.

This chain uses TRBV5-4 with TRBJ2-3; D might be TRBD1 (6 bases). The sequence was obtained from a female donor with papillary thyroid cancer or a benign thyroid nodule (not recorded which). Some clones in this sample may be carry-over from other donors' samples. The sample consisted of tumor tissue. The CDR3, as DNA: TGTGCCAGCAGCCTCAGCGGACAGAATGCAGATACGCAGTATTTT. Its translation: CASSLSGQNADTQYF.